This TCR beta chain appears in the sequencing data of a study of response to subunit inactivated influenza vaccine. Findings of the study overall: Authors suggested seasonal influenza vaccinations each recruit few new T cells.

Regarding this clonotype: Its cognate antigen is unknown.

One entry per CDR3 protein results from TCRdb running MiXCR on the RT-PCR reads. There are some 520,000 distinct CDR3 sequences in the sample; more than 15% occur only once, and 3% lies in the top ten. The J segment lost 5 bases and the V segment lost 2 bases, leaving 3 bases of the junction unmatched. The CDR3 consists of 14 residues. Germline V gene data show CDR1 as DFQATT and CDR2 as SNEGSKA (reference sequence). The source is a man between 45 and 75 years old who received an inactivated influenza vaccine. This material consisted of CD4+ T cells sorted from PBMCs, taken roughly 24 months after vaccination. V usage is TRBV20-1 and J usage is TRBJ2-7, with 13 nucleotides matching TRBD2. In DNA form, the CDR3 reads TGCAGTGCTAGAACTAGCGGGAGGGGTAACGAGCAGTACTTC. Translating gives CSARTSGRGNEQYF.